Following are 25 T cell receptor beta chains from one sample sequenced in a study of a mutant IDH1 vaccine in newly diagnosed glioma. Method: immunoSEQ multiplex PCR; TCRdb's copy keeps in-frame clones and lacks some. Of tens of thousands of clones listed, under 90% are singletons. As to time point: week 23, last vaccination. The content of each vaccine dose was 300 ug of mutant IDH1 20-mer peptide, and topical imiquimod accompanied it. Antigens of these TCRs are unknown. The specimen was PBMCs, collected from a glioma patient whose treatment included an IDH1 peptide vaccine. The receptors shown here come from a man aged 18 to 35 with glioma.

The chain carries TRBV7-8 and TRBJ1-5; TRBD1 is a possible D gene (5 bases). The CDR3 runs 16 residues. Trimming shortened V by 4 bases and J by 3 bases, and 16 bases separated the two germline ends. Germline V lookup: CDR1 SGHVS, CDR2 FQNEAQ. The CDR3 region has the DNA TGTGCCAGCAGCTGGGACGACACGGGCGCCAATCAGCCCCAGCATTTT. This encodes CASSWDDTGANQPQHF.

The chain has TRBV10-3 and TRBJ1-6; D uncertain. The CDR3 has 13 residues. CDR1 and CDR2 (germline): ENHRY, SYGVKD. V was pared by 5 bases and J by 10 bases, with 12 bases between. Here the CDR3 DNA reads TGTGCCATCAGTCCGGCCGACTCGTCACCCCTCCACTTT. Translation gives CAISPADSSPLHF.

The gene calls are TRBV10-3 and TRBJ1-1; D is uncertain. CDR1 and CDR2 from the germline V gene are ENHRY and SYGVKD. The CDR3 is made up of 14 amino acids. The germline V and J ends were trimmed by 4 bases and 4 bases, with 13 bases remaining between them. Here the CDR3 DNA reads TGTGCCATCAGTGGGTCGGGAAGTGCCACTGAAGCTTTCTTT. It specifies CAISGSGSATEAFF.

CDR3 residues: CSVENRDKIPEQYF. CDR3 sequence (DNA): TGCAGCGTTGAAAATCGGGACAAGATTCCCGAGCAGTACTTC. This chain connects TRBV29-1 to TRBJ2-7, with a tentative D call TRBD1 (6 bases). Germline V CDR1 and CDR2: SQVTM, ANQGSEA. The CDR3 covers 14 residues. Deletions cut 2 bases from V and 6 bases from J, with 17 bases between.

The chain links TRBV6-5 to TRBJ1-2; tentative D call: TRBD1 (5 bases). The CDR3 is 16 amino acids. Trimming pared 2 bases from V and 8 bases from J, leaving 21 bases between. Germline lookup yields CDR1 MNHEY and CDR2 SVGAGI. CDR3 protein: CASSYEGTTGLGGYTF. DNA for the CDR3: TGTGCCAGCAGTTACGAGGGGACGACCGGTCTGGGGGGCTACACCTTC.

The chain employs TRBV4-1 and TRBJ1-1; D is possibly TRBD1 (5 bases). V dropped 0 bases and J dropped 11 bases, with 25 bases sitting between them. The CDR3 runs 17 residues. CDR1 and CDR2 (germline): MGHRA, YSYEKL. The CDR3 region has the DNA TGCGCCAGCAGCCAAGATCTGGGGACGAGGCCTAGGAATGGCGCTTTCTTT. It translates to CASSQDLGTRPRNGAFF.

This chain joins TRBV7-9 and TRBJ1-2, with 10 bases that match TRBD1. Trimming removed 5 bases from V and 5 bases from J; junction bases left unmatched: 11. The CDR3 extends over 16 amino acids. Germline CDR1 and CDR2: SEHNR and FQNEAQ (reference sequence). The CDR3 loop reads CASSPPRDRGTYGYTF. The CDR3 region has the DNA TGTGCCAGCAGCCCACCCCGGGACAGGGGAACTTATGGCTACACCTTC.

The chain carries TRBV2 and TRBJ1-4; D is uncertain. This CDR3 has 13 residues. V was cut by 0 bases and J by 15 bases, with 14 bases left in between. Germline V gives CDR1 SNHLY, CDR2 FYNNEI. The CDR3 DNA reads as TGTGCCAGCAGTGAAGCTCCTACAGCCAGAGTGTTTTTT. Translating gives CASSEAPTARVFF.

A single count supports this clone. V is TRBV10-3 and J is TRBJ2-7, with D tentatively TRBD1 or TRBD2 (5 bases each). The germline gives CDR1 ENHRY, CDR2 SYGVKD. Trimming took 0 bases from V and 7 from J, leaving 13 bases between them. This CDR3 is built from 14 residues. CDR3 nucleotides: TGTGCCATCAGTGAGTCGTGGGGGACGGAGGAGCAGTACTTC. Protein sequence: CAISESWGTEEQYF.

This clone was counted a single time. This chain joins TRBV7-6 and TRBJ2-7; TRBD2 matches 8 bases. The length of the CDR3 is 16 residues. Germline V lookup: CDR1 SGHVS, CDR2 FNYEAQ. After removal of 1 base from V and 5 bases from J, the junction contained 10 bases not matched to a gene. CDR3 nucleotides: TGTGCCAGCAGCTTAGTGGGGGGGACTAGTACCCACGAGCAGTACTTC. This codes for CASSLVGGTSTHEQYF. The full variable domain, completed using reference TRBV7-6 and TRBJ2-7, is GAGVSQSPRYKVTKRGQDVALRCDPISGHVSLYWYRQALGQGPEFLTYFNYEAQQDKSGLPNDRFSAERPEGSISTLTIQRTEQRDSAMYRCASSLVGGTSTHEQYFGPGTRLTVT.

The rearrangement uses TRBV4-3 and TRBJ2-7; D is perhaps TRBD2 (6 bases). V dropped 0 bases and J dropped 3 bases, with 12 bases sitting between them. CDR1 is LGHNA and CDR2 is YSLEER in the germline V gene. This CDR3 region has 15 residues. CDR3 coding DNA: TGCGCCAGCAGCCAAGAGGGGACTCCGTTCTACGAGCAGTACTTC. Encoded protein: CASSQEGTPFYEQYF.

This clone was seen just once. The V call is TRBV29-1, the J call TRBJ2-7; 11 nucleotides line up with TRBD1. V lost 5 bases, J lost 3 bases, and 9 bases stayed unmatched. This CDR3 contains 15 residues. Germline V gives CDR1 SQVTM, CDR2 ANQGSEA. CDR3 loop: CSVTRDRGEDYEQYF. CDR3 DNA: TGCAGCGTTACCCGGGACAGGGGGGAGGACTACGAGCAGTACTTC.

The V call is TRBV5-1, the J call TRBJ1-1; 7 positions agree with TRBD1. The CDR3 is 12 amino acids. Germline V lookup: CDR1 SGHRS, CDR2 YFSETQ. The V segment lost 0 bases and the J segment 11 bases; nucleotides outside the gene matches: 4. This CDR3 is CASSLDRGQAFF. CDR3 DNA sequence: TGCGCCAGCAGCTTGGACAGGGGCCAGGCTTTCTTT.

The CDR3 nucleotides are TGTGCCAGCAGCTTATCCCAGGCAGGGGAGATTGAAGCTTTCTTT. Its protein is CASSLSQAGEIEAFF. V and J are TRBV7-9 and TRBJ1-1, with D perhaps TRBD1 (6 bases). The CDR3 is 15 amino acids. The germline V and J ends were trimmed by 2 bases and 7 bases, with 17 bases remaining between them. Germline values: CDR1 SEHNR, CDR2 FQNEAQ (reference sequence). The whole variable domain, filled in from reference TRBV7-9 and TRBJ1-1, reads DTGVSQNPRHKITKRGQNVTFRCDPISEHNRLYWYRQTLGQGPEFLTYFQNEAQLEKSRLLSDRFSAERPKGSFSTLEIQRTEQGDSAMYLCASSLSQAGEIEAFFGQGTRLTVV.

The chain joins TRBV6-5 to TRBJ1-1; the D gene is possibly TRBD1 (5 bases). Germline V gene sequence: CDR1 MNHEY, CDR2 SVGAGI. There are 14 residues in the CDR3. V lost 5 bases, J lost 4 bases, and 14 bases lay in between. This CDR3 is CASSRGSPPTEAFF. As DNA, the CDR3 is TGTGCCAGCAGTCGGGGCTCCCCACCCACTGAAGCTTTCTTT.

This clone was counted a single time. This rearrangement joins TRBV11-3 to TRBJ2-7, with D possibly TRBD1 on 8 matching bases. With 0 bases removed from V and 0 bases from J, the gap between germline ends came to 18 bases. The CDR3 extends over 18 amino acids. CDR1 and CDR2 from the germline V gene are SGHNT and YENEEA. This chain's CDR3 is CASSLDPKQGGSSYEQYF. The CDR3 DNA reads TGTGCCAGCAGCTTAGACCCAAAACAGGGGGGGTCCTCCTACGAGCAGTACTTC. The full variable domain, with the rest looked up from reference TRBV11-3 and TRBJ2-7, is EAGVVQSPRYKIIEKKQPVAFWCNPISGHNTLYWYLQNLGQGPELLIRYENEEAVDDSQLPKDRFSAERLKGVDSTLKIQPAELGDSAVYLCASSLDPKQGGSSYEQYFGPGTRLTVT.

The rearrangement uses TRBV19 and TRBJ1-2; 7 bases are shared with TRBD1. The CDR3 length is 13 residues. CDR1 and CDR2 (germline): LNHDA, SQIVND (reference sequence). J was trimmed by 2 bases and V by 6 bases; bases with no gene match: 3. Written as DNA, the CDR3 is TGTGCCAGTAGCACAGGGGAAAACTATGGCTACACCTTC. It encodes CASSTGENYGYTF.

The V gene is TRBV6-1, the J gene TRBJ2-5; 7 bases are shared with TRBD2. The CDR3 has 16 amino acids. CDR1 MNHNS and CDR2 SASEGT come from the germline V gene. V shed 1 base and J 0 bases; nucleotides not matched to a gene: 5. The CDR3 DNA sequence: TGTGCCAGCAGTGAAGGGAGGCGGGGGTACCAAGAGACCCAGTACTTC. Its translation: CASSEGRRGYQETQYF.

The chain is built from TRBV6-6 and TRBJ1-1; D is perhaps TRBD1 (6 bases). Germline V gene lookup returns CDR1 MNHNY and CDR2 SVGAGI (reference sequence). The length of the CDR3 is 14 residues. Trimming shortened V by 6 bases and J by 2 bases, and 13 bases separated the two germline ends. The CDR3 protein is CASRTGTRNTEAFF. For the CDR3, the DNA is TGTGCCAGCAGAACAGGGACCCGTAACACTGAAGCTTTCTTT.

CDR3: CASSMTGGHGYTF. The DNA of the CDR3 is TGTGCCAGTAGTATGACAGGGGGTCATGGCTACACCTTC. This chain connects TRBV19 to TRBJ1-2, with 9 bases fitting TRBD1. CDR1 and CDR2 from the germline V gene are LNHDA and SQIVND (reference sequence). This CDR3 spans 13 amino acids. With 3 bases clipped from V and 6 bases from J, the junction kept 2 bases outside the gene matches.

The sample holds one count of this clone. The chain has TRBV28 and TRBJ1-2; 12 bases match TRBD1. CDR3 size: 16 residues. In germline, CDR1 is MDHEN, CDR2 SYDVKM. The V gene end was trimmed by 6 bases and the J gene end by 4 bases; junction bases not matched to a gene: 9. The CDR3 region has the DNA TGTGCCAGCAGCCCAAGGGGGACAGGGGGCTCCTATGGCTACACCTTC. Its translation: CASSPRGTGGSYGYTF.

The chain joins TRBV19 to TRBJ2-5; tentative D call: TRBD1 (6 bases). Germline CDR1 LNHDA, CDR2 SQIVND (reference sequence). The germline V and J ends were trimmed by 9 bases and 2 bases, with 10 bases remaining between them. This CDR3 spans 12 amino acids. CDR3 in DNA: TGTGCCAGCCTGGACAGTCAAGAGACCCAGTACTTC. Amino acids: CASLDSQETQYF.

The table lists this clone with a few counts. V usage is TRBV5-1 and J usage is TRBJ2-1; D unclear. The CDR3 length is 11 residues. From germline, CDR1 is SGHRS and CDR2 YFSETQ. Trimming removed 2 bases at V and 5 bases at J, with 2 bases between. The CDR3 here is CASSFHNEQFF. The CDR3 coding sequence is TGCGCCAGCAGCTTCCACAATGAGCAGTTCTTC.

The CDR3 bases are TGTGCCAGCAGCTTATTATCGGGGGGGAAAGAGACCCAGTACTTC. Protein product: CASSLLSGGKETQYF. V gene TRBV7-9 combines with J gene TRBJ2-5; 8 nucleotides line up with TRBD2. The CDR3 is 15 amino acids. Trimming removed 2 bases from V and 3 bases from J; junction bases left unmatched: 5. CDR1 is SEHNR, CDR2 FQNEAQ, per germline (reference sequence).

V gene TRBV28 combines with J gene TRBJ2-7; TRBD2 might be the D (6 bases). The germline CDR1 and CDR2 sequences are MDHEN and SYDVKM. V was trimmed by 8 bases and J by 3 bases, leaving 20 bases between them. CDR3 length: 15 residues. CDR3 nucleotides: TGTGCCAGCGGGAGTTTGATCTCCGGGAGCTACGAGCAGTACTTC. Residues: CASGSLISGSYEQYF.